A selection of T cell receptor beta chains follows, all from one sample in a study of patients and donors after allogeneic stem cell transplantation. Each CDR3 protein gets one entry after TCRdb re-called the RT-PCR reads with MiXCR. The table records about a million distinct CDR3 sequences, roughly 18% of them present only once. The source material was blood, either unsorted or a sorted T cell fraction (not recorded which). These receptor sequences come from a human donor who was either an allogeneic HSCT recipient or a stem cell or donor lymphocyte infusion donor (not recorded which). It is not recorded whose cells these are; they may come from a transplant donor. Each CDR3 is given with its conserved first and last residue. A D gene is named only where the DNA matches it firmly. The size entry is marked missing in some rows and otherwise reads once, few, many or a size class.

TRBV12-3/TRBV12-4	TRBJ2-1	.	many	CASSLRAVGFF	TGTGCCAGCAGTTTACGTGCAGTTGGGTTCTTC
TRBV12-3/TRBV12-4	TRBJ2-7	TRBD1	.	CASSFYTGGPPYEQYF	TGTGCCAGCAGTTTCTATACAGGGGGCCCTCCCTACGAGCAGTACTTC
TRBV20-1	TRBJ2-6	.	few	CSANRGSAIPMSSGANVLTF	TGCAGTGCTAATCGAGGGAGTGCCATACCCATGAGCTCTGGGGCCAACGTCCTGACTTTC
TRBV30	TRBJ2-7	TRBD2	few	CAWSLPGLAGYEQYF	TGTGCCTGGAGTCTACCGGGACTAGCGGGCTACGAGCAGTACTTC
TRBV20-1	TRBJ2-5	.	.	CSASPEGGFGTQYF	TGCAGTGCTAGCCCGGAGGGAGGTTTCGGGACCCAGTACTTC
TRBV12-3/TRBV12-4	TRBJ1-1	.	many	CASSFAQNTEAFF	TGTGCCAGCAGTTTTGCTCAGAACACTGAAGCTTTCTTT
TRBV15	TRBJ2-2	.	.	CATSSPGILNTGELFF	TGTGCCACCAGCAGTCCCGGGATCCTCAACACCGGGGAGCTGTTTTTT
TRBV4-1	TRBJ2-1	.	.	CASLRREGLGEQFF	TGCGCCAGCTTAAGGAGGGAAGGTTTGGGTGAGCAGTTCTTC
TRBV11-3	TRBJ2-1	TRBD1	.	CASGTGGWNEQFF	TGTGCCAGCGGGACAGGGGGATGGAATGAGCAGTTCTTC
TRBV12-3/TRBV12-4	TRBJ2-1	.	many	CASSLGGRAAYNEQFF	TGTGCCAGCAGTTTAGGTGGTCGGGCCGCCTACAATGAGCAGTTCTTC